Presented here are 11 T cell receptor beta chains from one specimen sequenced in a study of blood T cell repertoires in COVID-19. The protocol was immunoSEQ multiplex PCR, while the TCRdb copy is restricted to in-frame clones and leaves out a portion. The profile shows approximately 190,000 clones, roughly 80% of them singletons. Sample: PBMCs or T cells enriched from blood (not recorded which). The receptors come from a woman aged 60-75 years with acute COVID-19.

The chain recombines TRBV5-1 with TRBJ2-3, with D maybe TRBD2 (6 bases). V was pared by 4 bases and J by 3 bases, with 15 bases between. The CDR3 extends over 15 amino acids. Germline assignment: CDR1 SGHRS and CDR2 YFSETQ. CDR3 DNA sequence: TGCGCCAGCAGCCCGGGGAGGATTATGACAGATACGCAGTATTTT. The encoded protein is CASSPGRIMTDTQYF.

The DNA for the CDR3 is TGTGCCAGCAGTTATTGGGAGGGAAATGGCTACACCTTC. It yields the protein CASSYWEGNGYTF. The V gene is TRBV6-5, the J gene TRBJ1-2; no firm D call. CDR1 is MNHEY, CDR2 SVGAGI, per germline. V gave up 3 bases and J gave up 6 bases, with 11 bases separating them. The CDR3 consists of 13 residues.

This clone showed up just a few times. The V call is TRBV6-5, the J call TRBJ1-2, with TRBD1 as a possible D gene (6 bases). The CDR3 has 12 residues. Trimming shortened V by 6 bases and J by 6 bases, and 11 bases separated the two germline ends. In germline, CDR1 is MNHEY, CDR2 SVGAGI. This chain's CDR3 is CASRGRGHGYTF. DNA for the CDR3: TGTGCCAGCAGGGGCAGGGGACATGGCTACACCTTC.

This rearrangement joins TRBV9 to TRBJ2-2, with 12 bases matching TRBD2. The CDR3 covers 17 residues. V was clipped by 4 bases and J by 6 bases; unmatched bases: 10. Germline CDR1 is SGDLS and CDR2 is YYNGEE. The CDR3 loop reads CASSPRLAGVRAGELFF. In DNA, the CDR3 is TGTGCCAGCAGCCCCCGACTAGCGGGAGTGAGGGCCGGGGAGCTGTTTTTT.

This chain connects TRBV7-9 to TRBJ2-5, with TRBD1 as a possible D gene (5 bases). Germline CDR1 SEHNR, CDR2 FQNEAQ (reference sequence). Deletions cut 3 bases from V and 5 bases from J, with 16 bases between. The CDR3 has 15 amino acids. CDR3 sequence: CASSFVQAARETQYF. The CDR3, as DNA: TGTGCCAGCAGCTTCGTACAGGCGGCGAGGGAGACCCAGTACTTC.

The chain uses TRBV7-9 and TRBJ2-5, with 9 bases matching TRBD2. Germline loops: CDR1 SEHNR, CDR2 FQNEAQ (reference sequence). The V gene end was trimmed by 1 base and the J gene end by 3 bases; junction bases not matched to a gene: 15. This CDR3 spans 19 amino acids. The DNA for the CDR3 is TGTGCCAGCAGCTTAGGGCAGGGCGGGAGCGGGGGGAACAAAGAGACCCAGTACTTC. Encoded protein: CASSLGQGGSGGNKETQYF.

In DNA form, the CDR3 reads TGTGCCAGCTCACGTATCGTCCTAGGGGAGGCCGGGGAGCTGTTTTTT. The encoded protein is CASSRIVLGEAGELFF. The V and J genes are TRBV18 and TRBJ2-2, with a tentative D call TRBD2 (6 bases). The CDR3 length is 16 residues. Per the germline V gene, CDR1 is KGHSH and CDR2 is LQKENI. Trimming stripped 4 bases from V and 6 bases from J, with 18 bases between.

The chain joins TRBV20-1 to TRBJ2-5, with 13 bases matching TRBD2. The J segment lost 1 base and the V segment lost 3 bases, leaving 5 bases of the junction unmatched. In germline, CDR1 is DFQATT, CDR2 SNEGSKA (reference sequence). The CDR3 consists of 16 residues. CDR3 sequence (DNA): TGCAGTGCTAGTATATGGACTAGCGGGGGCCAAGAGACCCAGTACTTC. This translates into CSASIWTSGGQETQYF.

The chain has TRBV6-5 and TRBJ1-4; TRBD1 matches 7 bases. The CDR3 extends over 14 amino acids. J was trimmed by 6 bases and V by 3 bases; bases with no gene match: 4. Germline-derived CDR1 and CDR2 are MNHEY and SVGAGI. The CDR3 region is CASSYSGQYEKLFF. The CDR3 DNA reads TGTGCCAGCAGTTATTCGGGACAGTATGAAAAACTGTTTTTT.

This clone is a singleton in its sample. The chain has TRBV29-1 and TRBJ2-3; 8 nucleotides match TRBD2. V trimming: 7 bases; J trimming: 3 bases; junction bases outside the gene matches: 15. The germline V gene has CDR1 SQVTM and CDR2 ANQGSEA. The CDR3 runs to 16 residues. The CDR3 coding sequence is TGCAGCGCCGGTGGTCAGGGTGGCGGGGGGACAGATACGCAGTATTTT. This codes for CSAGGQGGGGTDTQYF.

V and J are TRBV12-3 or TRBV12-4 and TRBJ2-1; TRBD2 might be the D (6 bases). V dropped 6 bases and J dropped 9 bases, with 12 bases sitting between them. CDR3 length equals 12 residues. The CDR3 here is CASSQTSLEQFF. CDR3 coding DNA: TGTGCCAGCAGCCAGACTAGTCTTGAGCAGTTCTTC.